Described below is a single TCR beta chain sequence and its context. The target antigen is unknown. These data belong to a study of cytomegalovirus exposure and HLA in healthy donors. About the research overall: Among fewer than 500 genotyped donors, more than 65% fell in the Caucasian-associated ancestry cluster. The study's findings and limits: Within a later analysis, the majority of CMV-associated TCR beta chains appeared HLA-restricted. Some 150 TCR beta chains were listed as cytomegalovirus-associated. In an earlier analysis, most TCR beta V segments were productive about 90% or about 30% of the time.

V dropped 6 bases and J dropped 2; count of bases not matched to a gene: 7. CDR1 SGHAT and CDR2 FQNNGV come from the germline V gene. The CDR3 spans 15 residues. Primers for the PCR totalled 60 Vbeta and 13 Jbeta. Method: immunoSEQ multiplex PCR; TCRdb's copy keeps in-frame clones and lacks some. The table has 150,000 to 200,000 clones, more than 70% seen once. The rearrangement links TRBV11-2 to TRBJ2-7; 10 bases line up with TRBD2. This TCR came from a woman in her 40s in good health and CMV-seronegative. Source material: PBMCs. CDR3 protein: CASSLQREGAYEQYF. CDR3 sequence (DNA): TGTGCCAGCAGTTTACAGCGGGAGGGGGCCTACGAGCAGTACTTC.